A selection of T cell receptor beta chains follows, all from one sample in a study of T cell changes during pregnancy in multiple sclerosis. The assay was immunoSEQ multiplex PCR, and TCRdb's table has in-frame clones only and misses some. The sample lists 65,000 to 85,000 clones; roughly 94% were seen once. Specimen: CD4+ T cells from peripheral blood mononuclear cells, collected after pregnancy. All receptors derive from a female donor with multiple sclerosis, enrolled in a pregnancy study. Both conserved end residues are part of each CDR3. Each record gives: V gene, J gene, clone size, D gene, CDR3 DNA, CDR3 protein. The D gene is left open where the match is weak. Part of the rows lack a size; the others show once, few, many or a class for expanded clones.

v_gene: TRBV28
j_gene: TRBJ1-5
abundance: -
d_gene: -
CDR3nt: TGTGCCAGCAACCAGGGCGTCGGGCCCCAGCATTTT
CDR3aa: CASNQGVGPQHF

v_gene: TRBV18
j_gene: TRBJ2-7
abundance: -
d_gene: -
CDR3nt: TGTGCCAGCTCACCGTCGGACAGCTACGAGCAGTACTTC
CDR3aa: CASSPSDSYEQYF

v_gene: TRBV6-5
j_gene: TRBJ2-7
abundance: -
d_gene: -
CDR3nt: TGTGCCAGCAGTTACTCGGGTGGGGAGACCTACGAGCAGTACTTC
CDR3aa: CASSYSGGETYEQYF

v_gene: TRBV18
j_gene: TRBJ2-7
abundance: -
d_gene: -
CDR3nt: TGTGCCAGCTCACCACCCGTCTCCAGGGTAAATCCATACGAGCAGTACTTC
CDR3aa: CASSPPVSRVNPYEQYF

v_gene: TRBV19
j_gene: TRBJ2-6
abundance: -
d_gene: -
CDR3nt: TGTGCCAGTAGTATAACACCTGGGGCCAACGTCCTGACTTTC
CDR3aa: CASSITPGANVLTF

v_gene: TRBV7-9
j_gene: TRBJ2-2
abundance: once
d_gene: TRBD1
CDR3nt: TGTGCCAGCAGCTTTCGGGACAGCGGGGAGCTGTTTTTT
CDR3aa: CASSFRDSGELFF

v_gene: TRBV5-4
j_gene: TRBJ1-1
abundance: -
d_gene: -
CDR3nt: TGTGCCAGCAGCCCGATAACAGGGAGTCCTTTCTTT
CDR3aa: CASSPITGSPFF

v_gene: TRBV5-1
j_gene: TRBJ2-1
abundance: -
d_gene: -
CDR3nt: TGCGCCAGCAGTCCGGCAGGGTCCTACAATGAGCAGTTCTTC
CDR3aa: CASSPAGSYNEQFF

v_gene: TRBV28
j_gene: TRBJ2-1
abundance: -
d_gene: -
CDR3nt: -
CDR3aa: CASSSSGMFSNEQFF

v_gene: TRBV7-9
j_gene: TRBJ2-1
abundance: once
d_gene: TRBD2
CDR3nt: TGTGCCAGCAGCTTAAGGCTAGCGGGCTACAATGAGCAGTTCTTC
CDR3aa: CASSLRLAGYNEQFF

v_gene: TRBV5-4
j_gene: TRBJ2-1
abundance: once
d_gene: TRBD2
CDR3nt: TGTGCCAGCAGCTCTTCTAGCGGGAGAGGTGGGAATGAGCAGTTCTTC
CDR3aa: CASSSSSGRGGNEQFF

v_gene: TRBV6-1
j_gene: TRBJ2-7
abundance: -
d_gene: -
CDR3nt: TGTGCCAGCGTCGACAGGTCGAGCTCCTACGAGCAGTACTTC
CDR3aa: CASVDRSSSYEQYF

v_gene: TRBV5-1
j_gene: TRBJ1-4
abundance: -
d_gene: -
CDR3nt: TGCGCCAGCAGCCCTCAGACAGGTCCTAATGAAAAACTGTTTTTT
CDR3aa: CASSPQTGPNEKLFF

v_gene: TRBV28
j_gene: TRBJ2-7
abundance: -
d_gene: TRBD2
CDR3nt: TGTGCCAGCCAAGCGGGACGGAAATTAGCCTACGAGCAGTACTTC
CDR3aa: CASQAGRKLAYEQYF

v_gene: TRBV7-8
j_gene: TRBJ2-3
abundance: -
d_gene: TRBD2
CDR3nt: TGTGCCAGCAGCTCACGAAGCGGGAGACCCCTGACAGATACGCAGTATTTT
CDR3aa: CASSSRSGRPLTDTQYF

v_gene: TRBV11-3
j_gene: TRBJ2-3
abundance: -
d_gene: TRBD1
CDR3nt: TGTGCCAGCAGCTTAGGACAGGGAGCAGATACGCAGTATTTT
CDR3aa: CASSLGQGADTQYF

v_gene: TRBV7-7
j_gene: TRBJ2-1
abundance: once
d_gene: -
CDR3nt: TGTGCTAGCAGCTTAGCTTTCGGCAATGAGCAGTTCTTC
CDR3aa: CASSLAFGNEQFF

v_gene: TRBV30
j_gene: TRBJ2-7
abundance: -
d_gene: TRBD1
CDR3nt: TGTGCCATAGGACAGGGCTTTGGCGAGCAGTACTTC
CDR3aa: CAIGQGFGEQYF

v_gene: TRBV11-2
j_gene: TRBJ2-7
abundance: once
d_gene: TRBD2
CDR3nt: TGTGCCAGCAGCCTACAAACAGGCCGGGGGGACTTC
CDR3aa: CASSLQTGRGDF

v_gene: TRBV5-6
j_gene: TRBJ1-4
abundance: -
d_gene: -
CDR3nt: TGTGCCAGCAGCTTGTCGAGGGTGATAGGAGAAAAACTGTTTTTT
CDR3aa: CASSLSRVIGEKLFF

v_gene: TRBV1
j_gene: TRBJ2-1
abundance: -
d_gene: -
CDR3nt: TGCACCAGCAGCCGCGAGGATGAGCAGTTCTTC
CDR3aa: CTSSREDEQFF

v_gene: TRBV2
j_gene: TRBJ1-5
abundance: -
d_gene: -
CDR3nt: TGTGCCAGCAGTGAGTTCAGTAGCAATCAGCCCCAGCATTTT
CDR3aa: CASSEFSSNQPQHF

v_gene: TRBV11-1
j_gene: TRBJ2-7
abundance: -
d_gene: -
CDR3nt: TGTGCCAGCAGCTCGAACCGGGGCGAGCAGTACTTC
CDR3aa: CASSSNRGEQYF

v_gene: TRBV5-4
j_gene: TRBJ2-7
abundance: -
d_gene: TRBD1
CDR3nt: TGTGCCAGCAGCTTCAGATCCACAGGGGGCGAGCAGTACTTC
CDR3aa: CASSFRSTGGEQYF

v_gene: TRBV7-2
j_gene: TRBJ2-7
abundance: once
d_gene: TRBD1
CDR3nt: TGTGCCAGCAGCGCTCCCCGGGACAGGGGAGGGTCCGAGCAGTACTTC
CDR3aa: CASSAPRDRGGSEQYF

v_gene: TRBV11-1
j_gene: TRBJ2-7
abundance: -
d_gene: TRBD1
CDR3nt: TGTGCCAGCAGCTTGGGACAGCCCTACGAGCAGTACTTC
CDR3aa: CASSLGQPYEQYF

v_gene: TRBV13
j_gene: TRBJ1-2
abundance: -
d_gene: TRBD1
CDR3nt: TGTGCCAGCAGCTTAGGCGCTATCCCCGGGACAGGAATTTCGGGTGGCTACACCTTC
CDR3aa: CASSLGAIPGTGISGGYTF

v_gene: TRBV19
j_gene: TRBJ2-7
abundance: once
d_gene: TRBD2
CDR3nt: TGTGCCAGTAGTAGTACACAAAGAGTACGGAGCGGGAGCCACACCTACGAGCAGTACTTC
CDR3aa: CASSSTQRVRSGSHTYEQYF

v_gene: TRBV5-4
j_gene: TRBJ2-7
abundance: -
d_gene: -
CDR3nt: TGTGCCAGCAGCCGAGACTGGGACTCTAACGACTTC
CDR3aa: CASSRDWDSNDF

v_gene: TRBV4-1
j_gene: TRBJ1-1
abundance: -
d_gene: -
CDR3nt: TGCGCCAGCAGCCAAGTGAAAGCCATGGAGGCTTTCTTT
CDR3aa: CASSQVKAMEAFF

v_gene: TRBV5-1
j_gene: TRBJ1-5
abundance: -
d_gene: -
CDR3nt: TGCGCCAGCAGCTTCGACGGGGATCAGCCCCAGCATTTT
CDR3aa: CASSFDGDQPQHF

v_gene: TRBV5-1
j_gene: TRBJ1-1
abundance: -
d_gene: -
CDR3nt: TGCGCCAGCAGCTTGGGGGCCGCAGGGAACACTGAAGCTTTCTTT
CDR3aa: CASSLGAAGNTEAFF

v_gene: TRBV11-2
j_gene: TRBJ2-1
abundance: -
d_gene: TRBD2
CDR3nt: TGTGCCAGCAGCTCCCTAGCGGGGCCAGTGGGGGAGCAGTTCTTC
CDR3aa: CASSSLAGPVGEQFF

v_gene: TRBV5-4
j_gene: TRBJ2-7
abundance: -
d_gene: TRBD2
CDR3nt: TGTGCCAGCAGCTCATCGGGGGGGAGGGCCTACGAGCAGTACTTC
CDR3aa: CASSSSGGRAYEQYF

v_gene: TRBV21-1
j_gene: TRBJ2-2
abundance: -
d_gene: -
CDR3nt: TGTGCCAGCAGCAAAGCGCCAGGGGGCCCCGGGGAGCTGTTTTTT
CDR3aa: CASSKAPGGPGELFF

v_gene: TRBV27
j_gene: TRBJ1-5
abundance: -
d_gene: -
CDR3nt: TGTGCCAGCAGTTTCGCAGGAACGTATCAGCCCCAGCATTTT
CDR3aa: CASSFAGTYQPQHF

v_gene: TRBV27
j_gene: TRBJ2-1
abundance: -
d_gene: -
CDR3nt: TGTGCCAGCAGTTTACTAGCCCCCAATGAGCAGTTCTTC
CDR3aa: CASSLLAPNEQFF

v_gene: TRBV28
j_gene: TRBJ1-2
abundance: -
d_gene: TRBD1
CDR3nt: TGTGCCAGCAGTATCACAGGGGGTAACTATGGCTACACCTTC
CDR3aa: CASSITGGNYGYTF

v_gene: TRBV5-1
j_gene: TRBJ2-5
abundance: -
d_gene: -
CDR3nt: TGCGCCAGCAGCTTGGGGGCCCCCCCCAAAGAGACCCAGTACTTC
CDR3aa: CASSLGAPPKETQYF

v_gene: TRBV7-2
j_gene: TRBJ2-1
abundance: -
d_gene: TRBD2
CDR3nt: TGTGCCAGCAGCTCCCATGCCACTAGCGGGAGAGATGAGCAGTTCTTC
CDR3aa: CASSSHATSGRDEQFF

v_gene: TRBV7-9
j_gene: TRBJ1-1
abundance: -
d_gene: TRBD1
CDR3nt: TGTGCCAGCAGCTCAGGTCCCCAGGGGGGCAAATGGAACACTGAAGCTTTCTTT
CDR3aa: CASSSGPQGGKWNTEAFF

v_gene: TRBV5-1
j_gene: TRBJ2-7
abundance: -
d_gene: TRBD2
CDR3nt: TGCGCCAGCAGCTCTAGCGGGAGTTGGGACGAGCAGTACTTC
CDR3aa: CASSSSGSWDEQYF

v_gene: TRBV7-2
j_gene: TRBJ2-3
abundance: -
d_gene: TRBD2
CDR3nt: TGTGCCAGCAGCCTCACTAGCGGGAGGCACACAGATACGCAGTATTTT
CDR3aa: CASSLTSGRHTDTQYF

v_gene: TRBV9
j_gene: TRBJ1-4
abundance: -
d_gene: -
CDR3nt: TGTGCCAGCAGCGTAGCTCCGGCGGCCGAAAAACTGTTTTTT
CDR3aa: CASSVAPAAEKLFF

v_gene: TRBV30
j_gene: TRBJ2-7
abundance: -
d_gene: TRBD2
CDR3nt: TGTGCCTGGAGGGGACTAGCGGGAGGGGTCGAGTACTTC
CDR3aa: CAWRGLAGGVEYF

v_gene: TRBV2
j_gene: TRBJ1-5
abundance: -
d_gene: -
CDR3nt: TGTGCCAGCACGGTGACCCGTTTTTCTAGTCATTTT
CDR3aa: CASTVTRFSSHF